Detailed here is one TCR beta chain. Antigen specificity is unknown. Some clones are missing from TCRdb's copy, which holds only in-frame ones; the method was immunoSEQ multiplex PCR. This sample has approximately 200,000 clones, with 85% to 95% found just once. These data originate in a study of cytomegalovirus exposure and HLA in healthy donors. Findings and caveats of the study: The dataset shows that most TCR sequences were rare, while some public TCRs occurred in many donors.

Germline V CDR1 and CDR2: SGDLS, YYNGEE. CDR3 length equals 16 residues. Trimming pared 0 bases from V and 8 bases from J, leaving 18 bases between. The sample comprised PBMCs. This TCR was sampled from a young woman in good health and CMV-seronegative. The V and J genes are TRBV9 and TRBJ2-1; D gene ambiguous. The CDR3: CASSVGGQKEQYEQFF. The CDR3 bases are TGTGCCAGCAGCGTAGGTGGGCAGAAGGAACAGTATGAGCAGTTCTTC.